These 14 T cell receptor beta chains share one sample of origin, sequenced in a study of vaccination and CD4 T cells after COVID-19. The treatment here: approximately 10-day PBMC culture with coronavirus spike peptide pools or control peptides (ViraFEST assay). Sequencing of the DNA from cultured CD4+ T cells was carried out with the Oncomine TCR Beta short-read assay. TCRdb used MiXCR to reprocess the PCR reads, holding one entry per CDR3 protein. The sample lists about 11,000 distinct CDR3 sequences, about 53% occurring once. These TCRs are of unknown antigen specificity. What was sequenced was CD4+ T cells from blood, cultured in vitro. These receptors were collected from a human donor who had recovered from COVID-19.

The V gene is TRBV20-1, the J gene TRBJ2-2, with D perhaps matching TRBD1 or TRBD2 (5 bases each). Germline V gene lookup returns CDR1 DFQATT and CDR2 SNEGSKA (reference sequence). V lost 0 bases and J 3 bases, leaving 17 bases between the germline ends. This CDR3 region has 17 residues. This chain's CDR3 is CSARDGSQGLYTGELFF. The CDR3 coding sequence is TGCAGTGCTAGAGATGGGAGTCAGGGTTTATACACCGGGGAGCTGTTTTTT.

The chain recombines TRBV30 with TRBJ1-5, with D uncertain. From germline, CDR1 is GTSNPN and CDR2 SVGIG (reference sequence). V was clipped by 0 bases and J by 7 bases, with 10 bases between them. The CDR3 is made up of 13 amino acids. CDR3 loop: CAWSVGPGQPQHF. The CDR3 DNA reads as TGTGCCTGGAGTGTAGGCCCGGGACAGCCCCAGCATTTT.

The chain uses TRBV7-3 and TRBJ1-6, with TRBD1 matching over 10 bases. Germline loops: CDR1 SGHTA, CDR2 FQGTGA. J lost 6 bases, V lost 5 bases, and 13 bases had no gene match. The CDR3 is 18 residues long. CDR3 DNA: TGTGCCAGCAGCAAGCAACCACCGGGACAGGGGATTAATTCACCCCTCCACTTT. Protein sequence: CASSKQPPGQGINSPLHF.

CDR3 sequence reads: CASNGRGSDTQYF. CDR3 nucleotides: TGTGCCAGCAACGGCCGGGGATCAGATACGCAGTATTTT. The chain employs TRBV2 and TRBJ2-3, with D possibly matching TRBD2 (5 bases). CDR3 length: 13 residues. Trimming took 7 bases from V and 4 from J, leaving 12 bases between them. Germline V gene sequence: CDR1 SNHLY, CDR2 FYNNEI.

V is TRBV20-1 and J is TRBJ1-5, with D unclear. This CDR3 region has 12 residues. The germline gives CDR1 DFQATT, CDR2 SNEGSKA (reference sequence). In DNA form, the CDR3 reads TGCAGCGTGAGAGATAGCAATCAGCCCCAGCATTTT. It encodes CSVRDSNQPQHF.

V gene TRBV19 combines with J gene TRBJ1-2; D remains unclear. V was shortened by 7 bases and J by 7 bases, with 13 bases between the two germline ends. The CDR3 consists of 12 residues. CDR1 and CDR2 (germline): LNHDA, SQIVND (reference sequence). CDR3 region: CASMGEVVGYTF. CDR3 sequence (DNA): TGTGCCAGTATGGGAGAAGTGGTTGGCTACACCTTC.

The V gene is TRBV7-2, the J gene TRBJ1-1; TRBD1 might be the D (6 bases). V was shortened by 2 bases and J by 4 bases, with 11 bases between the two germline ends. Germline V gives CDR1 SGHTA, CDR2 FQGNSA. The CDR3 has 14 residues. The CDR3 DNA is TGTGCCAGCAGCTTAAAAGCGGGGGCCACTGAAGCTTTCTTT. Its translation: CASSLKAGATEAFF.

This rearrangement joins TRBV20-1 to TRBJ2-3, with 7 bases matching TRBD1. The germline CDR1 and CDR2 sequences are DFQATT and SNEGSKA (reference sequence). V dropped 3 bases and J dropped 13; count of bases not matched to a gene: 10. CDR3 length: 12 amino acids. The CDR3 sequence: CSASRQGPREYF. The CDR3 bases are TGCAGTGCTAGCAGACAGGGCCCAAGGGAGTATTTT.

This clonotype was detected only once. The CDR3 DNA follows: TGTGCCACCAGTGCCTCGAGGGGGCCCTGGGAGACCCAGTACTTC. Protein sequence: CATSASRGPWETQYF. V is TRBV24-1 and J is TRBJ2-5; 7 bases are a match to TRBD1. Germline V gene data show CDR1 as KGHDR and CDR2 as SFDVKD. This CDR3 region has 15 residues. Unmatched junction bases numbered 10, after V lost 5 bases and J lost 5 bases.

The CDR3 region is CAISESTRTANTEAFF. CDR3 nucleotide sequence: TGTGCCATCAGTGAGTCCACACGGACAGCGAACACTGAAGCTTTCTTT. The rearrangement links TRBV10-3 to TRBJ1-1; D is possibly TRBD1 (6 bases). Trimming shortened V by 0 bases and J by 1 base, and 12 bases separated the two germline ends. Germline CDR1 reads ENHRY; CDR2 reads SYGVKD. The CDR3 sequence is 16 residues long.

The chain has TRBV20-1 and TRBJ1-6; D gene ambiguous. Germline values: CDR1 DFQATT, CDR2 SNEGSKA (reference sequence). V was shortened by 5 bases and J by 0 bases, with 8 bases between the two germline ends. This CDR3 comprises 14 residues. CDR3 protein: CSAPDFSYNSPLHF. The CDR3 DNA follows: TGCAGTGCTCCGGACTTCTCCTATAATTCACCCCTCCACTTT.

The rearrangement joins TRBV6-1 to TRBJ2-1, with 9 positions matching TRBD2. Germline V gives CDR1 MNHNS, CDR2 SASEGT. V dropped 4 bases and J dropped 6; count of bases not matched to a gene: 4. This CDR3 has 14 amino acids. CDR3 loop: CASSASGISNEQFF. The CDR3, as DNA: TGTGCCAGCAGTGCTAGCGGGATCTCCAATGAGCAGTTCTTC.

The V call is TRBV28, the J call TRBJ1-6; D may be TRBD1 (6 bases). The germline V gene encodes CDR1 MDHEN and CDR2 SYDVKM. V lost 10 bases to trimming and J lost 7 bases, with 26 bases between them. The CDR3 is made up of 17 amino acids. DNA for the CDR3: TGTGCCACCGGGGGGCGACGTGTCGGGGTAAGAAATTCACCCCTCCACTTT. It codes for CATGGRRVGVRNSPLHF.

The chain carries TRBV18 and TRBJ2-7; perhaps TRBD1 as D (7 bases). There are 15 residues in the CDR3. Germline V gives CDR1 KGHSH, CDR2 LQKENI. V lost 1 base to trimming and J lost 7 bases, with 17 bases between them. CDR3 bases: TGTGCCAGCTCACCACGACAGGGAGGCTCCGGGGAGCAGTACTTC. Residues: CASSPRQGGSGEQYF. Complete variable domain (other parts from reference TRBV18 and TRBJ2-7): NAGVMQNPRHLVRRRGQEARLRCSPMKGHSHVYWYRQLPEEGLKFMVYLQKENIIDESGMPKERFSAEFPKEGPSILRIQQVVRGDSAAYFCASSPRQGGSGEQYFGPGTRLTVT.